This T cell receptor beta chain emerged from a study of T cells in localized non-small cell lung cancer. Study results and limitations: For the top 100 tumor clones, a median roughly 56 also appeared in adjacent lung. Blood T cell density predicted longer survival; adjacent-lung clonality, shorter. Exceeding tumor, uninvolved adjacent lung had the highest T cell clonality. One tumor region alone was sequenced, and heterogeneity therefore remains possible.

V dropped 1 base and J dropped 0; count of bases not matched to a gene: 14. This CDR3 has 21 amino acids. CDR1 is LNHDA, CDR2 SQIVND, per germline (reference sequence). Turning to this clone: Antigen: not known.

Using immunoSEQ multiplex PCR, the repertoire was profiled, and TCRdb retains in-frame clones only, with some absent. The data contain over 45,000 clones, approximately 86% of them seen just once; the ten biggest clones take up approximately 16%. This chain links TRBV19 with TRBJ2-4; 11 bases agree with TRBD2. The sequencing used PBMCs, collected before any cancer treatment. The receptor was derived from a female donor with stage II lung adenocarcinoma. Here the CDR3 DNA reads TGTGCCAGTAGTATAGTTTCCTCTAGCGGGGGGCTACTTCGAGCCAAAAACATTCAGTACTTC. Protein: CASSIVSSSGGLLRAKNIQYF.